Listed below are T cell receptor beta chains from one sample, sequenced in a study of cytomegalovirus exposure and HLA in healthy donors. The data were produced by immunoSEQ multiplex PCR, yet TCRdb's version contains in-frame clones alone and is incomplete. Of 90,000 to 130,000 clones listed, nearly 80% were seen once; the top ten hold under 1.5%. What was sequenced was PBMCs. The receptors come from a woman younger than 45 in good health and CMV-seronegative. The CDR3 runs from the conserved cysteine through the conserved F or W. A D gene is named only where the DNA matches it firmly. Size tells how often a clone was seen (once, few, many) or the class of an expanded clone, and some rows leave it out.

>TRBD2|TRBJ2-7|few|TRBV4-3
TGCGCCAGCAGCCAAGAGCGGGGGGCCTCCTACGAGCAGTACTTC
CASSQERGASYEQYF
>-|TRBJ1-5|few|TRBV6-1
TGTGCCAGCAAGGAGTTACCTTATAGCAATCAGCCCCAGCATTTT
CASKELPYSNQPQHF
>TRBD1|TRBJ2-3|-|TRBV4-2
TGTGCCAGCAGCCCGGGAACAGGGGGCTCAGATACGCAGTATTTT
CASSPGTGGSDTQYF
>TRBD1|TRBJ2-1|-|TRBV13
TGTGCCAGCAGCAGGACAGGGGTGTTCTTC
CASSRTGVFF
>TRBD1|TRBJ2-7|-|TRBV7-6
TGTGCCAGCAGCCTCGGGACAGGAAAATCCGAGCAGTACTTC
CASSLGTGKSEQYF
>-|TRBJ1-4|-|TRBV11-2
TGTGCCAGCAGCCCGCGGCGGACGGGAAAGGAAAAACTGTTTTTT
CASSPRRTGKEKLFF
>TRBD1|TRBJ1-1|-|TRBV6-5
TGTGCCAGCAGTCGGGACAGGGGGGCGTCTGAAGCTTTCTTT
CASSRDRGASEAFF
>TRBD1|TRBJ2-7|-|TRBV27
TGTGCCAGCAGTGAACGGGACAGAAACTACGAGCAGTACTTC
CASSERDRNYEQYF
>TRBD2|TRBJ2-1|few|TRBV28
TGTGCCAGCAGTTTAACTAGCGGGTGGGATGAGCAGTTCTTC
CASSLTSGWDEQFF
>TRBD1|TRBJ2-4|-|TRBV11-2
TGTGCCAGCAGCCCGGGACAGGGGTCCAACATTCAGTACTTC
CASSPGQGSNIQYF
>TRBD2|TRBJ2-1|-|TRBV9
TGTGCCAGCAGCGTAGCTACAGCGGGGGGGCCGTATGAGCAGTTCTTC
CASSVATAGGPYEQFF
>TRBD1|TRBJ1-5|-|TRBV28
TGTGCCAGCACCCCTCGGACAGGGATCAGTCAGCCCCAGCATTTT
CASTPRTGISQPQHF
>-|TRBJ1-4|-|TRBV27
TGTGCCAGCAGTTTAAGTCTCGGCGCGACTCTGTTTTTT
CASSLSLGATLFF
>TRBD2|TRBJ2-3|-|TRBV7-2
TGTGCCAGCAGCTTGGGGGGGGAGATGGATACGCAGTATTTT
CASSLGGEMDTQYF
>-|TRBJ2-5|-|TRBV6-5
TGTGCCAGCAGTTCGTGGACTGACCGGGAGACCCAGTACTTC
CASSSWTDRETQYF
>TRBD2|TRBJ2-1|-|TRBV14
TGTGCCAGCAGCCCTCTAGCGGGGGGCTACAATGAGCAGTTCTTC
CASSPLAGGYNEQFF
>-|TRBJ1-2|-|TRBV20-1
TGCAACGCAGGCGTGAATGGCTACACCTTC
CNAGVNGYTF
>TRBD2|TRBJ2-1|-|TRBV4-2
TGTGCCAGCAGCCAGGAGCGGGGGTACTACAATGAGCAGTTCTTC
CASSQERGYYNEQFF
>TRBD2|TRBJ2-2|-|TRBV28
TGTGCCAGCAGTTCCCATCCGGGACTAGTGAACACCGGGGAGCTGTTTTTT
CASSSHPGLVNTGELFF
>-|TRBJ2-3|-|TRBV4-3
TGCGCCAGCTCCCAGGGGGGAGGACTCACAGATACGCAGTATTTT
CASSQGGGLTDTQYF
>TRBD2|TRBJ2-5|-|TRBV29-1
TGCAGCGTTCATCGGCTAGCGGGAGGGCAAGAGACCCAGTACTTC
CSVHRLAGGQETQYF
>-|TRBJ1-6|-|TRBV4-3
TGCGCCAGCAGCCAAGATCCAGGGGTGGGATTGTCACCCCTCCACTTT
CASSQDPGVGLSPLHF
>TRBD1|TRBJ1-1|few|TRBV5-1
TGCGCCAGCAGGACTGAAGGGGGCGAAGCTTTCTTT
CASRTEGGEAFF
>TRBD2|TRBJ2-5|-|TRBV11-3
TGTGCCAGCAGCTTAGTCGGGCTAGCGGGAGGGGAGACCCAGTACTTC
CASSLVGLAGGETQYF
>-|TRBJ2-7|-|TRBV7-8
TGTGCCAGCAGCCGAGCCTGGGAGGGGGACACCTACGAGCAGTACTTC
CASSRAWEGDTYEQYF
>TRBD1|TRBJ1-2|-|TRBV10-3
TGTGCCATCAGTGAGTCCCCCGGGACAGGAAACTATGGCTACACCTTC
CAISESPGTGNYGYTF
>TRBD2|TRBJ2-1|-|TRBV6-4
TGTGCCAGCAGGAGTAGCGGGAGCAATGAGCAGTTCTTC
CASRSSGSNEQFF
>TRBD1|TRBJ1-6|-|TRBV5-6
TGTGCCAGCAGCTTGGACCCGGACAGGGAGAGCTCCTATAATTCACCCCTCCACTTT
CASSLDPDRESSYNSPLHF
>TRBD1|TRBJ1-1|-|TRBV18
TGTGCCAGCTCACCGGGACAGGGAGGAAATACTGAAGCTTTCTTT
CASSPGQGGNTEAFF
>-|TRBJ2-3|few|TRBV11-3
TGTGCCAGCAGCACGTTAGAGAGAGATACGCAGTATTTT
CASSTLERDTQYF
>-|TRBJ1-2|-|TRBV4-2
TGTGCCAGCAGCCAAGGGAGGTATTTTAACTATGGCTACACCTTC
CASSQGRYFNYGYTF
>TRBD1|TRBJ1-3|few|TRBV28
TGTGCCAGCAGTTTATACCTAGGGACAGGGGACGAAAACACCATATATTTT
CASSLYLGTGDENTIYF
>-|TRBJ1-2|few|TRBV14
TGTGCCAGCAGCCTGGACATATACTATGGCTACACCTTC
CASSLDIYYGYTF
>-|TRBJ2-5|-|TRBV6-1
TGTGCCAGCAGCTCTCTTGGGACTCGTCAAGAGACCCAGTACTTC
CASSSLGTRQETQYF
>TRBD1|TRBJ1-4|once|TRBV7-8
TGTGCCAGCAGCAACTCCGGGACAGGGTATGAAAAACTGTTTTTT
CASSNSGTGYEKLFF
>-|TRBJ1-1|-|TRBV6-4
TGTGCCAGCAGTGACCGATGGGCCGACATGAACACTGAAGCTTTCTTT
CASSDRWADMNTEAFF
>-|TRBJ2-3|-|TRBV7-9
TGTGCCAGCAGCTGGGAGAGGGGGTTCGGGACAGATACGCAGTATTTT
CASSWERGFGTDTQYF
>-|TRBJ1-1|-|TRBV5-5
TGTGCCAGCAGCCCTATTCCGGACACTGAAGCTTTCTTT
CASSPIPDTEAFF
>TRBD1|TRBJ2-7|once|TRBV29-1
TGCAGCGTTGGACAGGGGGCCTACGAGCAGTACTTC
CSVGQGAYEQYF
>TRBD2|TRBJ2-3|-|TRBV6-5
TGTGCCAGCAGTACCGGGACTAGCGGGACCGATACGCAGTATTTT
CASSTGTSGTDTQYF
>TRBD2|TRBJ2-2|-|TRBV6-4
TGTGCCAGCAGTGCCCGCCAACTAGCGGGAGGGCCGGTCACCGGGGAGCTGTTTTTT
CASSARQLAGGPVTGELFF
>-|TRBJ2-1|few|TRBV29-1
TGCAGCGTTGTAACTAGGGCGTCCTACAATGAGCAGTTCTTC
CSVVTRASYNEQFF